This T cell receptor (beta chain) derives from a study of T cell repertoires in cytomegalovirus infection. At the level of the study: Selected CMV epitopes included recently identified HLA-C-restricted ones as well as well-studied HLA-B-restricted ones. Public TCR beta signatures indicated both CMV infection and matching HLA type.

TCRdb called the reads again in MiXCR, with one record for every CDR3 protein. Altogether about 570,000 distinct CDR3 sequences are present, around 40% being singletons, with the ten largest covering roughly 50%. Concerning this clonotype: The target antigen is unknown.

Findings of the study overall: Carriers of CMV plus the relevant HLA were identified by cumulative public TCR beta family frequency. HLA-C-restricted TCR beta clonotypes specific for CMV led the ex vivo response.

This receptor was identified in a human donor in good health (CMV status not recorded). Some clones in this sample may be carry-over from other donors' samples. This specimen consisted of cultured PBMCs, obtained from culture after CMV antigen stimulation.

CDR3 sequence reads: CSAGGPRTSSVSEQYF. The CDR3 DNA sequence: TGCAGTGCTGGGGGGCCTCGGACTAGCTCGGTCTCCGAGCAGTACTTC. The chain carries TRBV20-1 and TRBJ2-7; 8 nucleotides line up with TRBD2. CDR1 is DFQATT, CDR2 SNEGSKA, per germline (reference sequence). V lost 5 bases, J lost 6 bases, and 18 bases stayed unmatched. CDR3 length equals 16 residues.